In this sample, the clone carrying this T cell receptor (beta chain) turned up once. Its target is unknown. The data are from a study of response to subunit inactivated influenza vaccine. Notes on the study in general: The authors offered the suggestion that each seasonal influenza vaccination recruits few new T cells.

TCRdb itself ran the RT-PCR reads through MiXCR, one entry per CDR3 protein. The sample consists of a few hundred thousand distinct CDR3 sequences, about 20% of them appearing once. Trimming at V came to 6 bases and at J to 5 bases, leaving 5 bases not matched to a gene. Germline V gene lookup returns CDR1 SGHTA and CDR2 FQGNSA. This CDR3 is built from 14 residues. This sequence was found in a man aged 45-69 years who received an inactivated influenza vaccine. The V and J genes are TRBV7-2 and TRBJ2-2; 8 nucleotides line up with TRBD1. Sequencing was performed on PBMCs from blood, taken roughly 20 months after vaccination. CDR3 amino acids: CASRETGVTGELFF. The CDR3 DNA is TGTGCCAGCAGGGAGACAGGGGTTACCGGGGAGCTGTTTTTT.